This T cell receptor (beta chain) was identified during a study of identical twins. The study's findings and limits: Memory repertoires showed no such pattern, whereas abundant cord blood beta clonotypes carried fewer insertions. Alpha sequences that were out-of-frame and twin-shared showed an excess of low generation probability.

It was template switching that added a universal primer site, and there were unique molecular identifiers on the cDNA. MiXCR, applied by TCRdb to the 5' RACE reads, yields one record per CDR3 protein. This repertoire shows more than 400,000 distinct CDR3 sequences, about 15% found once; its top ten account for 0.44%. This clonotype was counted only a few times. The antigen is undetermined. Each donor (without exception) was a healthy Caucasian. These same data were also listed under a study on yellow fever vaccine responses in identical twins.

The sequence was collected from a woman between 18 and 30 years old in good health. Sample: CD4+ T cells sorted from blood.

The CDR3 DNA reads TGCGCCAGCAGCCTGGTAGCGGGGGGTTCCCGCTCCTACAATGAGCAGTTCTTC. This translates into CASSLVAGGSRSYNEQFF. V is TRBV5-1 and J is TRBJ2-1; TRBD2 matches at 10 bases. The germline V gene encodes CDR1 SGHRS and CDR2 YFSETQ. The CDR3 spans 18 residues. V gave up 4 bases and J gave up 0 bases; unmatched junction bases: 10.